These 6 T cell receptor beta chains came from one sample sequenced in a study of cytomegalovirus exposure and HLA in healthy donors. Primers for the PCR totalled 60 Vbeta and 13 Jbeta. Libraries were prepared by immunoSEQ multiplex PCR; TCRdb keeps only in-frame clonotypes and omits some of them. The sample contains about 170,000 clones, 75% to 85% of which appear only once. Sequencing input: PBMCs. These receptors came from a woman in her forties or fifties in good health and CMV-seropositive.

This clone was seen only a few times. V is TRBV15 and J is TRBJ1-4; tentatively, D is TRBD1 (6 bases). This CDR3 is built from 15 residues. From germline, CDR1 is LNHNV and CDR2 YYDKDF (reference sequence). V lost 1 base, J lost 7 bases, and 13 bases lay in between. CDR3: CATSRGLSQGEKLFF. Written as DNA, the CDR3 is TGTGCCACCAGCAGAGGTCTATCACAGGGTGAAAAACTGTTTTTT. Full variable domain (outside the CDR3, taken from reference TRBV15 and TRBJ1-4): DAMVIQNPRYQVTQFGKPVTLSCSQTLNHNVMYWYQQKSSQAPKLLFHYYDKDFNNEADTPDNFQSRRPNTSFCFLDIRSPGLGDTAMYLCATSRGLSQGEKLFFGSGTQLSVL.

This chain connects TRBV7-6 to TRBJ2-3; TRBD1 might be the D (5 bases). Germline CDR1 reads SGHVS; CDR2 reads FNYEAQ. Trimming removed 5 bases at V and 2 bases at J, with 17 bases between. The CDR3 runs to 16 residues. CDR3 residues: CASSPSAGPYTDTQYF. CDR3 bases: TGTGCCAGCAGCCCCTCGGCAGGGCCCTACACAGATACGCAGTATTTT.

The CDR3 is CASITSGQGGEQYF. Written as DNA, the CDR3 is TGTGCCAGCATTACTTCCGGACAGGGCGGCGAGCAGTACTTC. This chain links TRBV6-5 with TRBJ2-7; 8 bases are shared with TRBD1. Germline CDR1 reads MNHEY; CDR2 reads SVGAGI. V lost 7 bases to trimming and J lost 6 bases; unmatched junction nucleotides: 11. CDR3 size: 14 residues.

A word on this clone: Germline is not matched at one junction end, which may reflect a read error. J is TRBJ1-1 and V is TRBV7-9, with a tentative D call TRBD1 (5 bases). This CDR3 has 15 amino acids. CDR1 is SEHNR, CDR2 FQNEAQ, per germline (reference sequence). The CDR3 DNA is TGTTCCAGCAGCTTAGGTTATGGACAGAACACTGAAGCTTTCTTT. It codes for CSSSLGYGQNTEAFF.

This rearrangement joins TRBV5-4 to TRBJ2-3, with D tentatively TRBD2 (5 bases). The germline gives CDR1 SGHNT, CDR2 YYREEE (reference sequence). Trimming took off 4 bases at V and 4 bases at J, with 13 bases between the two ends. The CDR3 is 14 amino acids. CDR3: CASSPVGSADTQYF. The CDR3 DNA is TGTGCCAGCAGCCCAGTTGGGAGCGCAGATACGCAGTATTTT.

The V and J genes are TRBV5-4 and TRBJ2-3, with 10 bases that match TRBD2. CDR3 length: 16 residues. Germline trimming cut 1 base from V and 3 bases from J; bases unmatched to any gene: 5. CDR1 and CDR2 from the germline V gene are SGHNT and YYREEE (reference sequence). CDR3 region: CASSLSGGAHTDTQYF. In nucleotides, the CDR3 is TGTGCCAGCAGCTTGAGCGGGGGGGCGCATACAGATACGCAGTATTTT.